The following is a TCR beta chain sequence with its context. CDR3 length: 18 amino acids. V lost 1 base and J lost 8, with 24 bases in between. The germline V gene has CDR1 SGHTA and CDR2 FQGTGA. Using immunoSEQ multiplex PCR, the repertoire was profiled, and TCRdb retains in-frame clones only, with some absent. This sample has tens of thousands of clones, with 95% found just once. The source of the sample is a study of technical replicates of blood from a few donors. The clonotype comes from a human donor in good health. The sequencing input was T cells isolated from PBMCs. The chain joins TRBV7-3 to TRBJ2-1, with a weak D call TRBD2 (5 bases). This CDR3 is CASSLIRLRDRFIYEQFF. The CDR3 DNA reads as TGTGCCAGCAGCTTAATTAGGCTTCGGGATAGATTTATATATGAGCAGTTCTTC.